The source of this TCR beta chain is a study of T-cell memory formation after mild COVID-19. About the study: There were largely donor-specific TCR clusters.

Study-level findings and limits: For contracting clones, CD4+ ones sat mainly in CM and EM, CD8+ in EMRA. Pre-infection memory carried some responding clones, suggesting that cross-reactive memory joined. Contracting clones, day 15 to 85, had balanced CD4/CD8, and later expanders favored CD4+.

This clonotype was counted only a few times. Its antigen is not identified. With 0 bases removed from V and 4 bases from J, the gap between germline ends came to 9 bases. Per germline, CDR1 LGHNA and CDR2 YNFKEQ. There are 15 residues in the CDR3. TCRdb used MiXCR to reprocess the 5' RACE reads, holding one entry per CDR3 protein. This table holds 290,000 or so distinct CDR3 sequences, just under 20% found once. The sequenced material came from PBMCs or a T cell subset sorted from them (not recorded which). The chain has TRBV4-2 and TRBJ2-2; D assignment may be TRBD1 or TRBD2 (6 bases each). This clonotype was sampled from a man aged 18 to 29 who had mild COVID-19 (a few samples of this study predate the infection). Cell type and time point are not known. The CDR3 region is CASSQDEGGTGELFF. As DNA, the CDR3 is TGTGCCAGCAGCCAAGATGAGGGGGGCACCGGGGAGCTGTTTTTT.